A single sample gave rise to the 5 T cell receptor beta chains below, sequenced in a study of post-analysis software for immune sequencing data. Findings and limits, study-wide: With TRBV5-6, TRBV5-1 and TRBV20-1 included, a handful of TRBV segments were more frequent in patients than in controls.

Antigens for these TCRs are unknown. Sequencing libraries made from TCR beta cDNA carried unique molecular identifiers. Each CDR3 protein is one row after TCRdb ran MiXCR on the PCR reads. The sample lists around 250,000 distinct CDR3 sequences, 35% to 40% occurring once. Material: blood. These receptors were taken from a girl aged 5 to 17 with multiple sclerosis.

On this clonotype itself: A much larger clone differs by one base, so this may be a read error. The chain has TRBV10-3 and TRBJ1-1; D gene ambiguous. This CDR3 has 13 residues. Germline CDR1 ENHRY, CDR2 SYGVKD. The CDR3, as DNA: TGTGCCATCAGTGGGTCTATGAACACTGGAGCTTTCTTT. Translating gives CAISGSMNTGAFF.

This clonotype was counted many times. This chain joins TRBV20-1 and TRBJ2-1; D remains unclear. The germline CDR1 and CDR2 sequences are DFQATT and SNEGSKA (reference sequence). The CDR3 covers 16 residues. The V end was cut by 4 bases, the J end by 2 bases, with 18 bases between. CDR3 nucleotides: TGCAGTGCTAACACACCGACACCGAAAGCCTACAATGAGCAGTTCTTC. Translating it yields CSANTPTPKAYNEQFF.

This clonotype showed up just a few times. The CDR3 region has the DNA TGTGCCAGCAGTTCTTCCCTTCGAGCTGTATGGGGCTACACCTTC. Translating it yields CASSSSLRAVWGYTF. This chain connects TRBV28 to TRBJ1-2; D gene ambiguous. Germline V CDR1 and CDR2: MDHEN, SYDVKM. Trimming took 4 bases from V and 8 from J, leaving 20 bases between them. This CDR3 has 15 amino acids.

Regarding this clonotype: Given a much more abundant clone one base away, this may be a read error. This chain connects TRBV7-9 to TRBJ1-2; 7 bases align to TRBD1. Germline V gene lookup returns CDR1 SEHNR and CDR2 FQNEAQ (reference sequence). The CDR3 sequence is 14 residues long. V lost 5 bases and J lost 7; bases outside the gene matches: 10. The CDR3: CASSEGDRESGYTF. The CDR3 DNA follows: TGTGCCAGCAGCGAAGGCGACAGGGAATCTGGCTACACCTTC.

This clonotype came up a few times. This chain joins TRBV7-9 and TRBJ2-2; D remains unclear. The V gene's germline CDR1 is SEHNR and CDR2 FQNEAQ (reference sequence). CDR3 length: 14 amino acids. V was shortened by 1 base and J by 4 bases, with 7 bases between the two germline ends. The CDR3 region is CASSLGLTTGELFF. The DNA for the CDR3 is TGTGCCAGCAGCTTAGGCCTGACCACCGGGGAGCTGTTTTTT.